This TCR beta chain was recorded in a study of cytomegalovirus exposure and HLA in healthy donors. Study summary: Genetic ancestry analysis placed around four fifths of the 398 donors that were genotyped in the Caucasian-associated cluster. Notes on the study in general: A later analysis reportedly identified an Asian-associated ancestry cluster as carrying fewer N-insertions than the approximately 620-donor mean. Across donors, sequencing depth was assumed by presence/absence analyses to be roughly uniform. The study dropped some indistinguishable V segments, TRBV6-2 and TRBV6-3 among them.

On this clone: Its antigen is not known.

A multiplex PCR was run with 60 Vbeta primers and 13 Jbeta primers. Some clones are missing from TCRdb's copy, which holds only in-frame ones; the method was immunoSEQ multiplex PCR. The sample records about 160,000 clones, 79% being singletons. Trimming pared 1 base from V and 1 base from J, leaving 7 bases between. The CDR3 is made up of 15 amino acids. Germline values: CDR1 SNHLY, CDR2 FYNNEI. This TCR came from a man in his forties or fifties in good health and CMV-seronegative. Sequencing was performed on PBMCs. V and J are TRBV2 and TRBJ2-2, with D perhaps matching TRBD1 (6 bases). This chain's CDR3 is CASSEVGGNTGELFF. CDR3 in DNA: TGTGCCAGCAGTGAAGTAGGGGGGAACACCGGGGAGCTGTTTTTT. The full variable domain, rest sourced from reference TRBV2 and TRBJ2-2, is EPEVTQTPSHQVTQMGQEVILRCVPISNHLYFYWYRQILGQKVEFLVSFYNNEISEKSEIFDDQFSVERPDGSNFTLKIRSTKLEDSAMYFCASSEVGGNTGELFFGEGSRLTVL.